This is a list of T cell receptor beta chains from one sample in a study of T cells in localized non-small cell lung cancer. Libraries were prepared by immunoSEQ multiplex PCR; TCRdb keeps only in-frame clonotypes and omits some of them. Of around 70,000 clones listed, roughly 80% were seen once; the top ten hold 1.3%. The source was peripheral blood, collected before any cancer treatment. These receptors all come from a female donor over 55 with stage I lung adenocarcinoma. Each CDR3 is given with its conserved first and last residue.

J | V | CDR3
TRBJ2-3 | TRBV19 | CASSSSYGTDTQYF
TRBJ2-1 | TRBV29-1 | CSVQTPGQSYNEQFF
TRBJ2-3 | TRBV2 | CASSSSYGWADTQYF
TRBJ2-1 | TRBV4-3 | CASSQALDRYNEQFF
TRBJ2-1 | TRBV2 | CASGEGGPYNEQFF
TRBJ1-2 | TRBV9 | CASRSNTAQGGYTF
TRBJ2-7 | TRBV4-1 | CASSLSARTGGSYEQYF
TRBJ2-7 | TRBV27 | CASSRTRYSYEQYF
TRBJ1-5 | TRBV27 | CASSFQNQPQHF
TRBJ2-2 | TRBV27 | CASSLRASGGPGELFF
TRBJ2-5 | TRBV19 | CASSPGLAGREETQYF